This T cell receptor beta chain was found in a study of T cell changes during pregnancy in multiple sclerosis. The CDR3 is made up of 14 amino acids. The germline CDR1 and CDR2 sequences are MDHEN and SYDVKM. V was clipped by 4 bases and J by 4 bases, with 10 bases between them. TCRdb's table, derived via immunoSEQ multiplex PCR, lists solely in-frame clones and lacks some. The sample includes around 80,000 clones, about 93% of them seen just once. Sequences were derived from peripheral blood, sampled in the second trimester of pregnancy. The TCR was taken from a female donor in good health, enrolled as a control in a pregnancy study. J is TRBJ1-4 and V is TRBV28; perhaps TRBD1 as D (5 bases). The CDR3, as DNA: TGTGCCAGCAGTTGGGAGGGACTTAATGAAAAACTGTTTTTT. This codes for CASSWEGLNEKLFF.